The 14 T cell receptor beta chains listed next were all sequenced from one sample in a study of CD8+ T cells in alopecia areata. cDNA reverse transcribed from extracted RNA served as the sequencing template. TCRdb's copy holds only in-frame clones and misses some; the assay was immunoSEQ multiplex PCR. The sample holds around 100,000 clones; 55% are singletons and the top ten take about 8.8%. Material: CD4+ T cells sorted from blood. Source of these receptors: a human donor in good health.

The CDR3 reads CASGDQGGDSPLHF. CDR3 DNA: TGTGCCAGCGGGGATCAAGGTGGAGATTCACCCCTCCACTTT. This chain links TRBV28 with TRBJ1-6; D call uncertain. The germline CDR1 and CDR2 sequences are MDHEN and SYDVKM. Trimming cost V 8 bases and J 8 bases, with 16 bases left between them. The CDR3 has 14 amino acids.

In its sample, this clone was seen a few times. J is TRBJ2-2 and V is TRBV18; TRBD1 might be the D (6 bases). V was pared by 7 bases and J by 6 bases, with 12 bases between. The germline V gene has CDR1 KGHSH and CDR2 LQKENI. This CDR3 is built from 13 residues. CDR3 region: CASFETGSGELFF. CDR3 sequence (DNA): TGTGCCAGCTTTGAGACAGGCTCCGGGGAGCTGTTTTTT.

This chain uses TRBV29-1 with TRBJ2-7; TRBD1 aligns across 8 bases. Unmatched junction bases numbered 13, after V lost 6 bases and J lost 9 bases. The CDR3 runs 13 residues. Germline values: CDR1 SQVTM, CDR2 ANQGSEA. In DNA form, the CDR3 reads TGCAGCGTCCGGGGGACAGGTGCCTCGAGGCAGTACTTC. This translates into CSVRGTGASRQYF.

A note on this clone: Other nucleotide sequences from this sample produce the same CDR3. The V and J genes are TRBV29-1 and TRBJ2-7, with TRBD1 matching 7 bases. The CDR3 is 11 amino acids. Germline V gene sequence: CDR1 SQVTM, CDR2 ANQGSEA. Trimming took 7 bases from V and 4 from J; bases not matched to a gene: 4. The CDR3, as DNA: TGCAGCGCCGGACAGGTTTACGAGCAGTACTTC. This gives the protein CSAGQVYEQYF.

This rearrangement joins TRBV30 to TRBJ1-5, with a tentative D call TRBD1 (6 bases). V dropped 1 base and J dropped 9 bases, with 10 bases sitting between them. Germline loops: CDR1 GTSNPN, CDR2 SVGIG (reference sequence). CDR3 length: 12 residues. This CDR3 is CAWSGGLGPQHF. CDR3 bases: TGTGCCTGGAGTGGGGGGCTGGGGCCCCAGCATTTT.

The CDR3 loop reads CASSLEPLKEQYF. CDR3 bases: TGTGCCAGCAGCTTAGAACCGCTCAAAGAGCAGTACTTC. This sequence joins TRBV11-2 and TRBJ2-7; unclear D gene. The CDR3 length is 13 residues. Germline V gene data show CDR1 as SGHAT and CDR2 as FQNNGV. V was pared by 0 bases and J by 7 bases, with 10 bases between.

This clone has only a few counts. The rearrangement uses TRBV5-1 and TRBJ1-1; D might be TRBD1 (5 bases). CDR1 is SGHRS and CDR2 is YFSETQ in the germline V gene. This CDR3 has 14 residues. Trimming shortened V by 4 bases and J by 1 base, and 11 bases separated the two germline ends. CDR3 nucleotides: TGCGCCAGCAGCGATCCCCAGGGGAACACTGAAGCTTTCTTT. Translating it yields CASSDPQGNTEAFF.

Comment on this clone: Only one base separates this from a far larger clonotype, so it likely reflects a read error. Distinct nucleotide sequences in the sample also encode this CDR3. The J gene is TRBJ2-3, the V gene TRBV5-6; D is tentatively TRBD1 or TRBD2 (5 bases each). The CDR3 length is 15 residues. Trimming left V 4 bases short and J 0 bases short, with 12 bases between. The germline V gene encodes CDR1 SGHDT and CDR2 YYEEEE. CDR3 bases: TGTGCCAGCAGCCGAGGGACGGGAAGCACAGATACGCAGTATTTT. Protein: CASSRGTGSTDTQYF.

The rearrangement uses TRBV6-6 and TRBJ2-5, with TRBD2 matching over 11 bases. This CDR3 is 14 amino acids long. V gave up 8 bases and J gave up 2 bases; unmatched junction bases: 4. Per the germline V gene, CDR1 is MNHNY and CDR2 is SVGAGI (reference sequence). As DNA, the CDR3 is TGTGCCAGCGGGACTAGCGGAAGTCAAGAGACCCAGTACTTC. As protein: CASGTSGSQETQYF.

A few counts support this clone. J is TRBJ2-7 and V is TRBV7-6; the match to TRBD2 covers 7 bases. CDR1 and CDR2 from the germline V gene are SGHVS and FNYEAQ. The V gene end was trimmed by 1 base and the J gene end by 7 bases; junction bases not matched to a gene: 4. The CDR3 is 13 amino acids. This CDR3 reads CASSLEGGGEQYF. The DNA for the CDR3 is TGTGCCAGCAGCTTAGAGGGCGGGGGTGAGCAGTACTTC.

The V gene is TRBV29-1, the J gene TRBJ2-5; 11 nucleotides agree with TRBD2. Germline CDR1 is SQVTM and CDR2 is ANQGSEA. The ends lost 4 bases at V and 0 bases at J; junction bases unmatched: 4. The CDR3 is made up of 15 amino acids. The CDR3 reads CSVALLAGDQETQYF. The CDR3 DNA reads TGCAGCGTTGCGTTACTAGCGGGGGACCAAGAGACCCAGTACTTC.

V is TRBV30 and J is TRBJ2-2; TRBD2 might be the D (5 bases). Per the germline V gene, CDR1 is GTSNPN and CDR2 is SVGIG (reference sequence). This CDR3 comprises 14 residues. The V end lost 2 bases, the J end lost 4 bases, and 11 bases lay between the germline ends. The CDR3 is CAWSRPRATGELFF. Written as DNA, the CDR3 is TGTGCCTGGAGTCGACCGAGGGCCACCGGGGAGCTGTTTTTT.

The rearrangement links TRBV7-9 to TRBJ2-1; a weak D match, TRBD2 (6 bases). Trimming stripped 1 base from V and 3 bases from J, with 13 bases between. Germline values: CDR1 SEHNR, CDR2 FQNEAQ (reference sequence). The CDR3 spans 16 residues. CDR3 protein: CASSLGPSVIYNEQFF. As DNA, the CDR3 is TGTGCCAGCAGCTTAGGCCCTAGCGTTATCTACAATGAGCAGTTCTTC.

The chain couples TRBV28 to TRBJ2-7, with D perhaps matching TRBD1 (6 bases). The CDR3 is 15 amino acids. Trimming took 5 bases from V and 1 from J, leaving 15 bases between them. Germline V gene data show CDR1 as MDHEN and CDR2 as SYDVKM. Here the CDR3 DNA reads TGTGCCAGCAGTCCCCCAGGGGCCGCTTCCTACGAGCAGTACTTC. Its protein product is CASSPPGAASYEQYF.